This entry features one T cell receptor beta chain sequence. The antigen is unknown. This specimen comes from a study of shared clonotypes between healthy human individuals. Whole-study results and caveats: Non-shared clonotypes had lower generation probabilities than clonotypes shared by all four sorted-subset donors.

Libraries were prepared by immunoSEQ multiplex PCR; TCRdb keeps only in-frame clonotypes and omits some of them. The repertoire holds about 2.1 million clones, with roughly 95% as singletons. CD8 cells classed as naive were CD45RO-negative and positively selected for CCR7, excluding terminally differentiated effector memory CD45RA+ cells. This CDR3 is 15 amino acids long. V was clipped by 2 bases and J by 4 bases, with 14 bases between them. Looked up from germline, CDR1 is MNHEY and CDR2 is SVGAGI. This chain links TRBV6-5 with TRBJ2-5; D possibly corresponds to TRBD1 (5 bases). This sequence was found in a man aged 18 to 30 in good health. Some clones in this sample may be carry-over from other donors' samples. Sample: naive CD8+ T cells from PBMCs. The CDR3 loop is CASSYSDSLAETQYF. DNA for the CDR3: TGTGCCAGCAGTTACAGCGACAGTTTGGCAGAGACCCAGTACTTC.